The 17 T cell receptor beta chains reported below all come from one sample, sequenced in a study of breast tumors, draining lymph nodes, adjacent tissues. Samples came from axillary lymph nodes draining the breast cancer. Using its own MiXCR run on the multiplex PCR reads, TCRdb lists one record per CDR3 protein. Here the sample spans around 190,000 distinct CDR3 sequences, approximately 30% being singletons. Sequenced sample: axillary lymph node tissue. All receptors come from a female donor with breast cancer. Some clones in this sample may be carry-over from other donors' samples.

V gene TRBV24-1 combines with J gene TRBJ2-2, with D hard to call. V was trimmed by 2 bases and J by 7 bases, leaving 7 bases between them. Germline V lookup: CDR1 KGHDR, CDR2 SFDVKD. This CDR3 region has 13 residues. CDR3 region: CATSDWASGELFF. CDR3 bases: TGTGCCACCAGTGATTGGGCTAGCGGGGAGCTGTTTTTT.

This clonotype was seen a few times. The chain couples TRBV27 to TRBJ2-3; TRBD1 aligns across 7 bases. Trimming at V came to 7 bases and at J to 3 bases, leaving 7 bases not matched to a gene. The CDR3 contains 14 residues. Germline CDR1 reads MNHEY; CDR2 reads SMNVEV (reference sequence). The CDR3 coding sequence is TGTGCCAGCATTGCAGGGGGTAGGACAGATACGCAGTATTTT. It specifies CASIAGGRTDTQYF.

In its sample, this clonotype was seen a few times. The rearrangement joins TRBV6-5 to TRBJ2-4; D gene unclear. In germline, CDR1 is MNHEY, CDR2 SVGAGI. Trimming took 11 bases from V and 2 from J, leaving 13 bases between them. The CDR3 runs to 13 residues. This CDR3 reads CAPNFGTKNIQYF. CDR3 in DNA: TGTGCCCCGAATTTCGGCACCAAAAACATTCAGTACTTC.

In this sample, this clonotype turned up a few times. The chain joins TRBV6-1 to TRBJ1-1; no definite D call. CDR1 and CDR2 from the germline V gene are MNHNS and SASEGT. The CDR3 loop spans 15 amino acids. V was clipped by 3 bases and J by 1 base, with 12 bases between them. The CDR3 loop reads CASSDPSSGNTEAFF. In DNA, the CDR3 is TGTGCCAGCAGTGACCCCAGTAGTGGGAACACTGAAGCTTTCTTT.

This clonotype was counted once. One junction end disagrees with the germline gene, perhaps due to a read error. The chain couples TRBV4-1 to TRBJ2-1; TRBD2 aligns across 12 bases. The CDR3 is 16 amino acids. Germline V gene sequence: CDR1 MGHRA, CDR2 YSYEKL. The CDR3 protein is CASSQGLAGSYNEQFF. CDR3 sequence (DNA): TGTGCCAGCAGCCAAGGACTAGCGGGATCCTACAATGAGCAGTTCTTC.

The rearrangement joins TRBV10-3 to TRBJ2-6; D is undetermined. The germline V gene has CDR1 ENHRY and CDR2 SYGVKD. Trimming pared 3 bases from V and 0 bases from J, leaving 6 bases between. The CDR3 has 15 amino acids. This CDR3 is CAISDSVSGANVLTF. The CDR3 DNA reads as TGTGCCATCAGTGATAGTGTCTCTGGGGCCAACGTCCTGACTTTC.

The V call is TRBV27, the J call TRBJ1-2; 8 bases align to TRBD1. The J segment lost 8 bases and the V segment lost 0 bases, leaving 11 bases of the junction unmatched. This CDR3 region has 16 residues. Per the germline V gene, CDR1 is MNHEY and CDR2 is SMNVEV (reference sequence). The CDR3 nucleotides read TGTGCCAGCAGTTTATCGCCGACAGGGGTCGCTGGGGGCTACACCTTC. Encoded protein: CASSLSPTGVAGGYTF.

The sample holds many counts of this clonotype. One junction end does not reproduce the germline sequence, and a read error may be involved. The V and J genes are TRBV28 and TRBJ2-3; D not certain. This CDR3 spans 14 amino acids. The V gene's germline CDR1 is MDHEN and CDR2 SYDVKM. CDR3 DNA: TGTGCCAGCAGCCCCCATGGTGGCACAGCTACGCAGTATTTT. Its protein product is CASSPHGGTATQYF.

With respect to this clonotype: This may arise from a read error, as a much more abundant clone is one base away. The chain links TRBV7-9 to TRBJ2-1; D tentatively fits TRBD1 or TRBD2 (5 bases each). Per germline, CDR1 SEHNR and CDR2 FQNEAQ (reference sequence). The CDR3 contains 15 residues. The CDR3 loop reads CANSNYPGTHNEQFF. The CDR3, as DNA: TGTGCCAACAGCAACTATCCAGGGACCCACAATGAGCAGTTCTTC.

There are many counts of this clonotype. This rearrangement joins TRBV5-1 to TRBJ1-3; a weak D match, TRBD1 (5 bases). V was cut by 0 bases and J by 2 bases, with 9 bases left in between. Germline CDR1 SGHRS, CDR2 YFSETQ. The CDR3 consists of 15 residues. This CDR3 reads CASSLAGMAGNTIYF. The CDR3, as DNA: TGCGCCAGCAGCTTGGCAGGGATGGCTGGAAACACCATATATTTT.

The table lists this clonotype with many counts. CDR3 in amino acids: CASSPRGGYEQYF. The CDR3 coding sequence is TGTGCCAGCAGCCCTCGGGGCGGCTACGAGCAGTACTTC. This chain links TRBV7-8 with TRBJ2-7; tentatively, D is TRBD1 or TRBD2 (5 bases each). Germline V gene sequence: CDR1 SGHVS, CDR2 FQNEAQ. This CDR3 has 13 residues. V was cut by 5 bases and J by 3 bases, with 11 bases left in between.

This clonotype appeared a single time. The genes are TRBV11-3 and TRBJ2-5, with a weak D call TRBD2 (5 bases). CDR3 size: 14 residues. The V end lost 6 bases, the J end lost 5 bases, and 16 bases lay between the germline ends. CDR1 is SGHNT, CDR2 YENEEA, per germline. The CDR3 region has the DNA TGTGCCAGCAGACACGGACCAGCGGCGGAGACCCAGTACTTC. Translated, it gives CASRHGPAAETQYF.

The chain is built from TRBV11-3 and TRBJ1-1, with TRBD1 identical over 10 bases. Trimming removed 10 bases from V and 4 bases from J; junction bases left unmatched: 3. The CDR3 loop spans 12 amino acids. CDR1 SGHNT and CDR2 YENEEA come from the germline V gene. The CDR3, as DNA: TGTGCCATCGACAGGGGGCCCACTGAAGCTTTCTTT. Its protein is CAIDRGPTEAFF.

The V gene is TRBV20-1, the J gene TRBJ1-1; D not resolved. The CDR3 is made up of 11 amino acids. CDR1 and CDR2 from the germline V gene are DFQATT and SNEGSKA (reference sequence). Deletions cut 3 bases from V and 4 bases from J, with 6 bases between. In DNA, the CDR3 is TGCAGTGCTAGGGCGGGCACTGAAGCTTTCTTT. It encodes CSARAGTEAFF.

In the case of this clonotype: With a much larger clone just one base away, this may be a read error. The chain recombines TRBV7-2 with TRBJ2-3; the match to TRBD2 covers 10 bases. Trimming cost V 3 bases and J 10 bases; bases outside gene matches: 16. The CDR3 contains 17 residues. Germline assignment: CDR1 SGHTA and CDR2 FQGNSA. Here the CDR3 reads CASSFRSGGASTDPQYF. The CDR3 DNA is TGTGCCAGCAGCTTCAGGAGCGGGGGGGCCTCAACGGATCCGCAGTATTTT.

This clonotype has a count of ten or more. The chain has TRBV14 and TRBJ1-4; D gene unclear. Germline CDR1 is SGHDN and CDR2 is FVKESK. The CDR3 sequence is 16 residues long. Deletions cut 2 bases from V and 0 bases from J, with 10 bases between. The CDR3 DNA reads TGTGCCAGCAGCCAATTGAGCCTTGCAACTAATGAAAAACTGTTTTTT. This encodes CASSQLSLATNEKLFF.

This clonotype was counted between two and nine times. This sequence joins TRBV18 and TRBJ2-7, with TRBD2 matching over 14 bases. The CDR3 covers 16 residues. V was clipped by 1 base and J by 3 bases; unmatched bases: 2. Per germline, CDR1 KGHSH and CDR2 LQKENI. CDR3 sequence reads: CASSPQGTSGSYEQYF. The CDR3 DNA is TGTGCCAGCTCACCACAAGGGACTAGCGGGAGCTACGAGCAGTACTTC. The complete variable domain, with remaining parts taken from reference TRBV18 and TRBJ2-7, reads NAGVMQNPRHLVRRRGQEARLRCSPMKGHSHVYWYRQLPEEGLKFMVYLQKENIIDESGMPKERFSAEFPKEGPSILRIQQVVRGDSAAYFCASSPQGTSGSYEQYFGPGTRLTVT.